This paragraph reports one T cell receptor (beta chain). The entry originates in a study of blood T cell repertoires in COVID-19. Background on the study: T cells, B-cell-depleted T cells, or PBMCs provided the cDNA or gDNA that served as material.

Germline CDR1 and CDR2: SGHRS and YFSETQ. The CDR3 consists of 14 residues. V lost 0 bases, J lost 2 bases, and 7 bases lay in between. Per the authors' pipeline: Amplifying reference gene primers gave estimates of nucleated cell counts. The method was immunoSEQ multiplex PCR; TCRdb's version includes in-frame clones alone and lacks a portion of them. Clone size and the V and J calls come from that table; the DNA yielded D and trimming. The data show 35,000 to 45,000 clones, around 85% seen once. The genes are TRBV5-1 and TRBJ2-3, with D uncertain. The source is a woman aged 80 or over with acute or convalescent COVID-19. Sequenced input: peripheral blood. The CDR3 region is CASSLVKFTDTQYF. In nucleotides, the CDR3 is TGCGCCAGCAGCTTGGTTAAATTCACAGATACGCAGTATTTT.